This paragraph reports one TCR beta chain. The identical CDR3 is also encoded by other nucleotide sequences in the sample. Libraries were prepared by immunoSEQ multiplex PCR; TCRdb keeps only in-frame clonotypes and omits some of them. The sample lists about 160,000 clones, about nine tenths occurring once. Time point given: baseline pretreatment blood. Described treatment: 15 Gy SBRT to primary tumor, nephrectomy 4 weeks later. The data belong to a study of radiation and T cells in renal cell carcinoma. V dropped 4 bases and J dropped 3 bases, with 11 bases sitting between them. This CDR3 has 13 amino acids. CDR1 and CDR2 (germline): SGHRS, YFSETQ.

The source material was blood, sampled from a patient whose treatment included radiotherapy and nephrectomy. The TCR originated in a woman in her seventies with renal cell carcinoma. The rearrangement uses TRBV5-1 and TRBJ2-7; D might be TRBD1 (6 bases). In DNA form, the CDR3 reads TGCGCCAGCAGCGAGGGACAATTCTACGAGCAGTACTTC. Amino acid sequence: CASSEGQFYEQYF.